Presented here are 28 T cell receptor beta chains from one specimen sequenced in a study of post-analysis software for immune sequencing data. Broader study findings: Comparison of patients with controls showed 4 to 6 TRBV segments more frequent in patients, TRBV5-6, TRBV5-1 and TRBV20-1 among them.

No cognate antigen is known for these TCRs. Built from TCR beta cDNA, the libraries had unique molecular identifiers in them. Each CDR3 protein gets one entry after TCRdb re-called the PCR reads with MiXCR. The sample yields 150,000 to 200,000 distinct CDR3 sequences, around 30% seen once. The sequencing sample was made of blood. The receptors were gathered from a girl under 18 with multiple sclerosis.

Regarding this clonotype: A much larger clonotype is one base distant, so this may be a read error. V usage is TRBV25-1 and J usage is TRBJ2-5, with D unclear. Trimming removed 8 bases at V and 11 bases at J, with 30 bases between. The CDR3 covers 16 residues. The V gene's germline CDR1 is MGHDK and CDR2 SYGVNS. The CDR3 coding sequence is TGTGCCAGCGAATCGTCTAGGGCAGTCAAAAACAATGAGCAGTACTTC. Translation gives CASESSRAVKNNEQYF. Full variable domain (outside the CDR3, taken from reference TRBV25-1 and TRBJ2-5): EADIYQTPRYLVIGTGKKITLECSQTMGHDKMYWYQQDPGMELHLIHYSYGVNSTEKGDLSSESTVSRIRTEHFPLTLESARPSHTSQYLCASESSRAVKNNEQYFGPGTRLLVL.

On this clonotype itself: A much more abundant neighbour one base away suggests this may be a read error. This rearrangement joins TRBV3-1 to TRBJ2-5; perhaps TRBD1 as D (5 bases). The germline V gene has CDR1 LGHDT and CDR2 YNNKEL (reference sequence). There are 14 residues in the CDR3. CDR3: CACSQEQGRETQYF. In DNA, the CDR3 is TGTGCCTGCAGCCAAGAGCAGGGTAGGGAGACCCAGTACTTC.

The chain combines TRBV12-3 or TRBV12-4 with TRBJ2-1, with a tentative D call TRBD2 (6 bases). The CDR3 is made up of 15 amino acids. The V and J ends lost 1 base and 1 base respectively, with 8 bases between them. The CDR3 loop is CASSLGSGSYNEQFF. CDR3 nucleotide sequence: TGTGCCAGCAGTTTAGGTAGCGGTTCCTACAATGAGCAGTTCTTC.

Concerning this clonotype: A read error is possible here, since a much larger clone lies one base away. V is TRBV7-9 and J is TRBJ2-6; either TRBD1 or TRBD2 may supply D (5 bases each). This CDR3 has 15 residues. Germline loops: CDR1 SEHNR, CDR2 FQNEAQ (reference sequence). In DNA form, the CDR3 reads TGTGCCAGCAGTCCGAGGGGCTCTGGGGCCAACGTCCGGACTTTC. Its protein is CASSPRGSGANVRTF.

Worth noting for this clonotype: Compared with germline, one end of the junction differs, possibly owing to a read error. DNA of the CDR3: TGCGGTGCTAGGGGGGATAGATTTCTCAACGAGCAGTACTTC. It encodes CGARGDRFLNEQYF. The gene calls are TRBV20-1 and TRBJ2-5, with D perhaps assigned TRBD1 or TRBD2 (6 bases each). The end of the DNA fits TRBJ2-7 better, so the J call may be wrong. The germline V gene has CDR1 DFQATT and CDR2 SNEGSKA (reference sequence). The CDR3 is 14 residues long.

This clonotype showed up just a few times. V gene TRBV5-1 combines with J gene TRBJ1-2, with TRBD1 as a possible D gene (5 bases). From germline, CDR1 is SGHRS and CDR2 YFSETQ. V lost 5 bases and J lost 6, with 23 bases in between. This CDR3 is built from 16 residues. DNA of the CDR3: TGCGCCAGCAGGCCCGGGGCAGATCTTTCTCAGGATGGCTACACCTTC. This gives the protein CASRPGADLSQDGYTF.

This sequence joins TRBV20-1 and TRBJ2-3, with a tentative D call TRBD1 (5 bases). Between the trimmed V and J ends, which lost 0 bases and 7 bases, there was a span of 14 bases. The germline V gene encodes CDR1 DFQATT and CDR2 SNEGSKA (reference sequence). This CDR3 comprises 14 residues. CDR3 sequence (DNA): TGCAGTGCTAGAGATCGCAGGGCTGGGTATACGCAGTATTTT. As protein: CSARDRRAGYTQYF.

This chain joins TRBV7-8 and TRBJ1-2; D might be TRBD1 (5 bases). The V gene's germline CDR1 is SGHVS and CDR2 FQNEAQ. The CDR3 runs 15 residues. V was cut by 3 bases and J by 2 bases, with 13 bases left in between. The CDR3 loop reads CASSLGQGLNYGYTF. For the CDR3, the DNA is TGTGCCAGCAGCTTGGGGCAGGGACTAAACTATGGCTACACCTTC.

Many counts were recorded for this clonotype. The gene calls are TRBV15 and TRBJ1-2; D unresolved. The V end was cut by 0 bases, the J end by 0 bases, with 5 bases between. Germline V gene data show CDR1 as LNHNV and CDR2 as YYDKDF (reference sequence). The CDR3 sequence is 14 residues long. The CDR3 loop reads CATSRDRANYGYTF. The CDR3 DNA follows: TGTGCCACCAGCAGAGATAGGGCTAACTATGGCTACACCTTC.

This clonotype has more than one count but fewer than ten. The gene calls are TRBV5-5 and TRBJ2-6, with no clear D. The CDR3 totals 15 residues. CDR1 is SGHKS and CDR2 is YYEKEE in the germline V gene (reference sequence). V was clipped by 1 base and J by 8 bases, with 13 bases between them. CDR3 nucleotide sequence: TGTGCCAGCAGCTTGTGGAACAGTCCTACCAACGTCCTGACTTTC. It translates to CASSLWNSPTNVLTF. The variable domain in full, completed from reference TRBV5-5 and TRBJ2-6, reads DAGVTQSPTHLIKTRGQQVTLRCSPISGHKSVSWYQQVLGQGPQFIFQYYEKEERGRGNFPDRFSARQFPNYSSELNVNALLLGDSALYLCASSLWNSPTNVLTFGAGSRLTVL.

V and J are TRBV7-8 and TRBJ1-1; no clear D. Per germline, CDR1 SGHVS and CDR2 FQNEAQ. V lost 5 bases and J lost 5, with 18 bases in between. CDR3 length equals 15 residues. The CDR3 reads CASSRWSLTGTEAFF. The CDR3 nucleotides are TGTGCCAGCAGCCGATGGTCCCTTACGGGGACTGAAGCTTTCTTT.

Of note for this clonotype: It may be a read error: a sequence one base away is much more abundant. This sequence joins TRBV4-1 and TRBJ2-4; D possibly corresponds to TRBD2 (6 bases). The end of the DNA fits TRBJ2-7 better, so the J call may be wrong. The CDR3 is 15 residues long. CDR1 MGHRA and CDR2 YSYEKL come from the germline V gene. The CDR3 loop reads CASGQAGQWGDEQYF. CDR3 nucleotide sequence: TGCGCCAGCGGCCAAGCGGGTCAATGGGGGGACGAGCAGTACTTC.

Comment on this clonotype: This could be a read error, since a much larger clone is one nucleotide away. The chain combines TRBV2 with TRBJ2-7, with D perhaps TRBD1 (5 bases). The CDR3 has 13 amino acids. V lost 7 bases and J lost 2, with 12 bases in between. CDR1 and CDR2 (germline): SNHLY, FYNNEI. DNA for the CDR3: TGTGCCAGCATGTTCCAGGGAACCTACGAGCAGTACTTC. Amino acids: CASMFQGTYEQYF.

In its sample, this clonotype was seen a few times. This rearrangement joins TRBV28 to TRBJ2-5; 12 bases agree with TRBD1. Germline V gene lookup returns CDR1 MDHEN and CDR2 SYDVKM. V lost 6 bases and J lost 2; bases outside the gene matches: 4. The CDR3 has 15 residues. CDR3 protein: CASRGGQGAQETQYF. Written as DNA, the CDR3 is TGTGCCAGCAGGGGGGGACAGGGGGCTCAAGAGACCCAGTACTTC.

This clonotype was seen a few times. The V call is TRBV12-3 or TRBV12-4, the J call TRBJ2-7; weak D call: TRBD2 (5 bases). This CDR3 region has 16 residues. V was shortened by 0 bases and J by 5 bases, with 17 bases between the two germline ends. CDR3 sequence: CASSLARYGVFDEQYF. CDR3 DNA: TGTGCCAGCAGTTTAGCGCGGTACGGGGTCTTTGACGAGCAGTACTTC.

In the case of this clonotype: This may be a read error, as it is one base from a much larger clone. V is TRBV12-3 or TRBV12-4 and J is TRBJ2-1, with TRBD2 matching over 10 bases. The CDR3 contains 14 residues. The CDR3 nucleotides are TGTACCAGCAGTGGGACTAGCGCCTACAATGAGCAGTTCTTC. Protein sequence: CTSSGTSAYNEQFF.

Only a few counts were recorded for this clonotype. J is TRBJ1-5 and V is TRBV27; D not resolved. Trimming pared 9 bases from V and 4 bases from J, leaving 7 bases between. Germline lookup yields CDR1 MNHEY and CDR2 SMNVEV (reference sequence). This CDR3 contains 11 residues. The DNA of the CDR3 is TGTGCCAGACCCCGAAATCAGCCCCAGCATTTT. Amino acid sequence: CARPRNQPQHF.

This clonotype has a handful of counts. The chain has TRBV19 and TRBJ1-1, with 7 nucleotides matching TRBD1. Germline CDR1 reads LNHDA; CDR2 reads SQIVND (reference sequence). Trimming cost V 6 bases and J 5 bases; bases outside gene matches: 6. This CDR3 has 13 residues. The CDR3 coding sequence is TGTGCCAGTAGGTCGGACAGGAGAACTGAAGCTTTCTTT. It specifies CASRSDRRTEAFF.

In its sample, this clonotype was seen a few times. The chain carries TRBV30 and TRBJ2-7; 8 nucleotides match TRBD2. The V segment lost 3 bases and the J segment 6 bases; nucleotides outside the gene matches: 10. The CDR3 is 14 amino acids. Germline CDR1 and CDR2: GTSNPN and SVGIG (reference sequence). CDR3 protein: CAWRRSSGSGEQYF. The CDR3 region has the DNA TGTGCCTGGAGGAGGTCCAGCGGGAGTGGCGAGCAGTACTTC.

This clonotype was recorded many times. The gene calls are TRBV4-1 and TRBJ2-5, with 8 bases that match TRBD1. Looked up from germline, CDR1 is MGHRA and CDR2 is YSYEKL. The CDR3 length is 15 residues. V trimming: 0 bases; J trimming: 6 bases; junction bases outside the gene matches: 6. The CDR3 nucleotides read TGCGCCAGCAGCCAAGATCGACAGGGGAGGAAGACCCAGTACTTC. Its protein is CASSQDRQGRKTQYF.

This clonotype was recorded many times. CDR3 nucleotides: TGTGCCAGCAGTTTCCCTAGGGGGACCCAGTACTTC. It codes for CASSFPRGTQYF. The rearrangement links TRBV12-3 or TRBV12-4 to TRBJ2-7, with D possibly TRBD1 on 5 matching bases. The end of the DNA aligns better with TRBJ2-5, so the J call may be wrong. CDR3 length: 12 amino acids.

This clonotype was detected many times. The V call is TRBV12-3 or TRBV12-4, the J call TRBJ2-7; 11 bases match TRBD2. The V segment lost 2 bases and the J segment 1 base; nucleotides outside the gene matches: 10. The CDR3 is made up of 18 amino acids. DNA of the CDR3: TGTGCCAGCAGTTTACTTTTAAGGGGACTAGCGGCTTCCTACGAGCAGTACTTC. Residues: CASSLLLRGLAASYEQYF.

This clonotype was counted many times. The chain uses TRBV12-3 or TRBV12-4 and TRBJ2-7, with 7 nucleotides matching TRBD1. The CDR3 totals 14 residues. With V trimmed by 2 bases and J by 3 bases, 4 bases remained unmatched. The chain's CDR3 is CASSLRGQGYEQYF. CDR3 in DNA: TGTGCCAGCAGTTTAAGGGGGCAAGGCTACGAGCAGTACTTC.

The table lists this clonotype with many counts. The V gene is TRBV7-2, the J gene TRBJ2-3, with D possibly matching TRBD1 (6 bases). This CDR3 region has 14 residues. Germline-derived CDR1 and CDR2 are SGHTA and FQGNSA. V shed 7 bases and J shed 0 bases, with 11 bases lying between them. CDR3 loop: CASTLGASTDTQYF. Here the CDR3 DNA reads TGTGCCAGCACCCTGGGGGCCAGCACAGATACGCAGTATTTT.

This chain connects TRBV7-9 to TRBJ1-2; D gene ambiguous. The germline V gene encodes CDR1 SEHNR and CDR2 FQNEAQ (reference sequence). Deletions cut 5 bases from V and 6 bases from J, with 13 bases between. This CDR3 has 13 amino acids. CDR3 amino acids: CASSPLNGDGYTF. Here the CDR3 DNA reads TGTGCCAGCAGCCCCCTAAATGGCGATGGCTACACCTTC.

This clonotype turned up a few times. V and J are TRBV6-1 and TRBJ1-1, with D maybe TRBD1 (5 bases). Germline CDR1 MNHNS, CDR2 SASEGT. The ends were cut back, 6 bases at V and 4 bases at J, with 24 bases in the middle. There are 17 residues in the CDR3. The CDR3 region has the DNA TGTGCCAGCAGGGCACAAACAGGTGGGCAGGCGGGCACTGAAGCTTTCTTT. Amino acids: CASRAQTGGQAGTEAFF.

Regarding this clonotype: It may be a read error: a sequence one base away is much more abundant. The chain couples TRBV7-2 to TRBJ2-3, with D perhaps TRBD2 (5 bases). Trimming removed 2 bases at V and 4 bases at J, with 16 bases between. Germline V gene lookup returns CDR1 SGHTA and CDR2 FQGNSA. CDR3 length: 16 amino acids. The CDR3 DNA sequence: TGTGCCAGCAGCTTATTAGCGTCACTACTCGCAGATACGCAGTATTTT. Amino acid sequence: CASSLLASLLADTQYF.

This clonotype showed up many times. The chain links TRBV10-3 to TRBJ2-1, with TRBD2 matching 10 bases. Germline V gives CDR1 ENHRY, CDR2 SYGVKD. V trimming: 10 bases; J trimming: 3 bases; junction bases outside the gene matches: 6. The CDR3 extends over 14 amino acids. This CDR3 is CATLTSGDYNEQFF. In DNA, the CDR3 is TGTGCCACCCTAACTAGCGGGGACTACAATGAGCAGTTCTTC.